The 5 T cell receptor beta chains in this list originate from one sample, sequenced in a study of blood T cell repertoires in COVID-19. Measured with immunoSEQ multiplex PCR; TCRdb has only the in-frame clones, and not every one. The data show about 220,000 clones, roughly four fifths seen once. What was sequenced was peripheral blood. These receptors all stem from a woman aged 40 to 50 with active or convalescent COVID-19.

This chain joins TRBV5-1 and TRBJ2-5; TRBD1 matches at 7 bases. Per germline, CDR1 SGHRS and CDR2 YFSETQ. Losses at the gene ends were 5 bases for V and 4 bases for J; bases not matched to a gene: 5. The CDR3 length is 13 residues. The CDR3 coding sequence is TGCGCCAGCAGGGAAGGGGGCGCAGAGACCCAGTACTTC. Encoded protein: CASREGGAETQYF.

The chain employs TRBV6-5 and TRBJ2-7; TRBD2 agrees at 8 bases. Germline loops: CDR1 MNHEY, CDR2 SVGAGI. The CDR3 spans 14 residues. The V and J ends lost 6 bases and 4 bases, in that order; junction bases with no gene match: 8. CDR3 in amino acids: CASRPGLAWYEQYF. CDR3 nucleotide sequence: TGTGCCAGCAGACCCGGACTAGCTTGGTACGAGCAGTACTTC.

This chain uses TRBV24-1 with TRBJ2-1, with 8 nucleotides matching TRBD1. CDR1 and CDR2 (germline): KGHDR, SFDVKD. The CDR3 length is 16 residues. Germline trimming cut 4 bases from V and 5 bases from J; bases unmatched to any gene: 9. The CDR3 bases are TGTGCCACCAGTGAACAGACAGGGGAACCCAACAATGAGCAGTTCTTC. Translating gives CATSEQTGEPNNEQFF.

V gene TRBV29-1 combines with J gene TRBJ2-2; 9 nucleotides match TRBD2. Per germline, CDR1 SQVTM and CDR2 ANQGSEA. V lost 6 bases, J lost 4 bases, and 6 bases stayed unmatched. The CDR3 extends over 14 amino acids. The CDR3, as DNA: TGCAGCGTCGCTAGCGGGGAAGTCACCGGGGAGCTGTTTTTT. Translated: CSVASGEVTGELFF.

The rearrangement links TRBV25-1 to TRBJ2-7; tentative D call: TRBD2 (6 bases). V was cut by 3 bases and J by 0 bases, with 15 bases left in between. This CDR3 contains 16 residues. Germline V lookup: CDR1 MGHDK, CDR2 SYGVNS. The CDR3 region has the DNA TGTGCCAGCAGTGAGTCCGGACGGGGGAGCTCCTACGAGCAGTACTTC. Protein: CASSESGRGSSYEQYF.